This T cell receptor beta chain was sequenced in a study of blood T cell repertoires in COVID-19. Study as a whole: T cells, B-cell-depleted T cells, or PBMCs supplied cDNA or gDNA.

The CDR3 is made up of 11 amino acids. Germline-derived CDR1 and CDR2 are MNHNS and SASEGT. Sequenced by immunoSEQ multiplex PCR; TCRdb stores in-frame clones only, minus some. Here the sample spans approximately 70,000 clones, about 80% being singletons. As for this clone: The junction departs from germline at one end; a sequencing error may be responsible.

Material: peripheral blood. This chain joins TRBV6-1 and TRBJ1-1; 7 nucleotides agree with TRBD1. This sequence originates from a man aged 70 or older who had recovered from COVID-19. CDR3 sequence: CASSESGTAGF. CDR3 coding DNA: TGTGCCAGCAGTGAATCAGGGACAGCTGGTTTT.